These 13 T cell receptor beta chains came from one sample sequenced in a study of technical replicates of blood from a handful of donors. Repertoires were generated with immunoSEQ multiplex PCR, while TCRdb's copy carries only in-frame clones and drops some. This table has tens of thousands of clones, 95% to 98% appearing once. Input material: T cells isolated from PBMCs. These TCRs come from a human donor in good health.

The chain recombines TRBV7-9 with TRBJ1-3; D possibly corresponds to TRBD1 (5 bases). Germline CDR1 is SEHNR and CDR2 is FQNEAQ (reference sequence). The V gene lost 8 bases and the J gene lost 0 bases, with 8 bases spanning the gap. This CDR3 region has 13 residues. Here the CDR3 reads CASGGGSGNTIYF. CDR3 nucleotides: TGTGCCAGCGGCGGGGGCTCTGGAAACACCATATATTTT.

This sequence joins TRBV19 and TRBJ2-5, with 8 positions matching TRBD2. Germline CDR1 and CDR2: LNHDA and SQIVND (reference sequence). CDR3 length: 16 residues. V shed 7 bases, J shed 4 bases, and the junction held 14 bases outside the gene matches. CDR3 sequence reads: CASNLQISSGRETQYF. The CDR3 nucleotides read TGTGCCAGTAATTTACAGATCTCAAGCGGGAGAGAGACCCAGTACTTC.

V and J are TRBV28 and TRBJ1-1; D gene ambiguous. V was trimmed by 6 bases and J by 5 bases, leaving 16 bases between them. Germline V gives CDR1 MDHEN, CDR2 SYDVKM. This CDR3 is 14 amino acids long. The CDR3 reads CASSRLVIGTEAFF. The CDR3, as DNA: TGTGCCAGCAGCCGTCTAGTCATCGGTACTGAAGCTTTCTTT.

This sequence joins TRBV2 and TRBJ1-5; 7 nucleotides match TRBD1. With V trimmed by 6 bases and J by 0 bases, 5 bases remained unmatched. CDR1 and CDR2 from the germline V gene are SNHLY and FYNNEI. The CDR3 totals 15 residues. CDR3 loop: CASSTGTDSNQPQHF. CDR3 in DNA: TGTGCCAGCAGCACCGGGACAGATAGCAATCAGCCCCAGCATTTT.

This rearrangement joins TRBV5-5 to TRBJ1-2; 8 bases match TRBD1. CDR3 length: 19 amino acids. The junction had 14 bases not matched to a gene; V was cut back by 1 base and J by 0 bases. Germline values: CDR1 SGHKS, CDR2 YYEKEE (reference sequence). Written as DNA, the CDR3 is TGTGCCAGCAGCTTGCAGGGGGCGTCACCCACCAGCTCTAACTATGGCTACACCTTC. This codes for CASSLQGASPTSSNYGYTF.

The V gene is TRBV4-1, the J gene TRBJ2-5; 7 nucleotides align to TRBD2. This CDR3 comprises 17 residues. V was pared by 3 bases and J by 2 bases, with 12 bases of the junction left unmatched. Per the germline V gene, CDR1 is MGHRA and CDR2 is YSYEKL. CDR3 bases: TGCGCCAGCAGCCACCCCCCCCGCGGGAGACGTCAAGAGACCCAGTACTTC. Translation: CASSHPPRGRRQETQYF.

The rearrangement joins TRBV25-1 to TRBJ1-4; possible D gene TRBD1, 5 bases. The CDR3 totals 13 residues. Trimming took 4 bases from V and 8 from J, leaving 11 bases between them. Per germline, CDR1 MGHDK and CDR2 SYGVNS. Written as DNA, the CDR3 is TGTGCCAGCAGTGGGACATCGATGGAAAAACTGTTTTTT. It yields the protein CASSGTSMEKLFF.

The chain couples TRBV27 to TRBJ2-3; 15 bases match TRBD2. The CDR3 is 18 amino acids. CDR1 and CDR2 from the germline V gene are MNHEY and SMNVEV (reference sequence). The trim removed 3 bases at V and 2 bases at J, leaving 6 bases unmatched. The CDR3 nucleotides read TGTGCCAGCAGTTTGCAGGGACTAGCGGGAGGCTCCACAGATACGCAGTATTTT. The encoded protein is CASSLQGLAGGSTDTQYF.

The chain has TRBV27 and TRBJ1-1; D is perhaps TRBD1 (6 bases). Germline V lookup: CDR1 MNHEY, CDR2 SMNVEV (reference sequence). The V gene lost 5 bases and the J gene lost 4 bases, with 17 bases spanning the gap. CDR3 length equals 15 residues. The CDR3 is CASSPPQVGGTEAFF. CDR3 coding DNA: TGTGCCAGCAGTCCTCCTCAGGTAGGGGGCACTGAAGCTTTCTTT.

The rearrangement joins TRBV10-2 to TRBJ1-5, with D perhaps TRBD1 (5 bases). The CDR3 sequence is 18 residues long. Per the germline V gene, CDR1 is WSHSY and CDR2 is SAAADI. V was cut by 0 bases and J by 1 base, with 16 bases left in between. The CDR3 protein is CASSESGLGEGSNQPQHF. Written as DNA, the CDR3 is TGCGCCAGCAGTGAGTCGGGTTTAGGGGAGGGGAGCAATCAGCCCCAGCATTTT.

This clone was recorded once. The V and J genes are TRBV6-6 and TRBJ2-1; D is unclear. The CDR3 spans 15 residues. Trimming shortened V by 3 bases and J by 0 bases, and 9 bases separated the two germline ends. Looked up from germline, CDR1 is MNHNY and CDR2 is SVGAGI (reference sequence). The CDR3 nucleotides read TGTGCCAGCAGTTATAGGCGGAGCTCCTACAATGAGCAGTTCTTC. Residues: CASSYRRSSYNEQFF.

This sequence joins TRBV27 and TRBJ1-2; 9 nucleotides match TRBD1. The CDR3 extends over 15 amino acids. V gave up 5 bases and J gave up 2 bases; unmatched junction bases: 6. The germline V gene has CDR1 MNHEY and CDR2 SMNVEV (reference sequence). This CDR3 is CASSTLGTGNYGYTF. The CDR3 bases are TGTGCCAGCAGTACCTTGGGGACAGGGAACTATGGCTACACCTTC.

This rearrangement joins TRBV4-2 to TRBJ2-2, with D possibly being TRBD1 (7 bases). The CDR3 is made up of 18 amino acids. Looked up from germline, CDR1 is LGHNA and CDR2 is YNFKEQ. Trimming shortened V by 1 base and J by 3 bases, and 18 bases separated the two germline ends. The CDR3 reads CASSQAIRGATYTGELFF. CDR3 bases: TGTGCCAGCAGCCAAGCAATCAGGGGGGCTACCTACACCGGGGAGCTGTTTTTT.